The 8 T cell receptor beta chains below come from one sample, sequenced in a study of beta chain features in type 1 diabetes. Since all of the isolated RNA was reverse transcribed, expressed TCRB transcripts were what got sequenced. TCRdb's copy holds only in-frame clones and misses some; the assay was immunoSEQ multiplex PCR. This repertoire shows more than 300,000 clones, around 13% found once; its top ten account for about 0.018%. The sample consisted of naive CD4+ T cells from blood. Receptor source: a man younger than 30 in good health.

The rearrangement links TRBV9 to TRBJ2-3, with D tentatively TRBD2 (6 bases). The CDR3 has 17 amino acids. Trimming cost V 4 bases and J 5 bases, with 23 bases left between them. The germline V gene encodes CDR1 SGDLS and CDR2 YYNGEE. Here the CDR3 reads CASSPYLGGGTKDTQYF. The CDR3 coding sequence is TGTGCCAGCAGCCCCTACCTTGGTGGCGGGACGAAAGATACGCAGTATTTT.

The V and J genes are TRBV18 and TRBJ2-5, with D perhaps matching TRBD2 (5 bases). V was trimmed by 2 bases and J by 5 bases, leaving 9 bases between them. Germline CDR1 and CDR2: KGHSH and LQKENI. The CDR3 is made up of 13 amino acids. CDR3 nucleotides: TGTGCCAGCTCACCAGCTAGCAAGGAGACCCAGTACTTC. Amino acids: CASSPASKETQYF.

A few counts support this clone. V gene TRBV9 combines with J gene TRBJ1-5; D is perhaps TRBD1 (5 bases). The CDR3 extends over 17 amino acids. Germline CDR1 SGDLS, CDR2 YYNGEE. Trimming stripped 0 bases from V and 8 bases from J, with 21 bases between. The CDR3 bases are TGTGCCAGCAGCGTAGGAGAGACAGCCTCTCCAATCGAGCCCCAGCATTTT. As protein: CASSVGETASPIEPQHF.

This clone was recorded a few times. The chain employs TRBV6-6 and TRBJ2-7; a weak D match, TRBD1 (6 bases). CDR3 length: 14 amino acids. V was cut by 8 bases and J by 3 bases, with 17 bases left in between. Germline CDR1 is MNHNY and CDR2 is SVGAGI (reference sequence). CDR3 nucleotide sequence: TGTGCCAGCCATACAGGGACCCTTTACTACGAGCAGTACTTC. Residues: CASHTGTLYYEQYF.

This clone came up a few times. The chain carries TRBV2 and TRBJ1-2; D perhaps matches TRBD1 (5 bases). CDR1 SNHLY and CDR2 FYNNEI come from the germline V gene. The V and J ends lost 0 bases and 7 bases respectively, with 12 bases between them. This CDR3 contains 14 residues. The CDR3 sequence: CASSEAPWQGGYTF. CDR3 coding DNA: TGTGCCAGCAGTGAAGCGCCTTGGCAGGGTGGCTACACCTTC.

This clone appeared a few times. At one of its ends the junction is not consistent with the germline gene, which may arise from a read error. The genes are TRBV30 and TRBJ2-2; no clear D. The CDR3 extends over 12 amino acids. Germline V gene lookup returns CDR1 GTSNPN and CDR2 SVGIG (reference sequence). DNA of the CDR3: TGTGCCCGGAGTCTGAACACCGGGGAGCTGTTTTTT. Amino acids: CARSLNTGELFF.

The CDR3 DNA sequence: TGTGCCAGTAGAGGACAGGGGGCAGAAAAACTGTTTTTT. This gives the protein CASRGQGAEKLFF. The rearrangement uses TRBV19 and TRBJ1-4, with 11 bases fitting TRBD1. The V gene's germline CDR1 is LNHDA and CDR2 SQIVND (reference sequence). This CDR3 is 13 amino acids long. V lost 6 bases, J lost 8 bases, and 2 bases stayed unmatched.

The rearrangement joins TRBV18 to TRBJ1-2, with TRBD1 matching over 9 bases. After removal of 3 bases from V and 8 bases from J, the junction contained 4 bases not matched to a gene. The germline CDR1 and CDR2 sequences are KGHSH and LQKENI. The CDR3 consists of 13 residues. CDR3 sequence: CASSPGQGNGYTF. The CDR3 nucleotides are TGTGCCAGCTCACCCGGACAGGGGAACGGCTACACCTTC.